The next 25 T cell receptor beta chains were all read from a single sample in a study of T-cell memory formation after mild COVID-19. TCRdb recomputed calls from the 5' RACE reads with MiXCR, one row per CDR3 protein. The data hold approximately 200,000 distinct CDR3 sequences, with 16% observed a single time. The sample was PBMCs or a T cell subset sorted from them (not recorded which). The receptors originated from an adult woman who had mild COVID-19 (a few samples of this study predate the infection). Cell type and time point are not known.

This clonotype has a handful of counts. The CDR3 DNA reads as TGTGCCAGCAGTTGGGGACGGAAAAACACTGAAGCTTTCTTT. Translated: CASSWGRKNTEAFF. This sequence joins TRBV12-3 or TRBV12-4 and TRBJ1-1, with D possibly matching TRBD1 (5 bases). The V and J ends lost 4 bases and 2 bases respectively, with 11 bases between them. The CDR3 is 14 residues long.

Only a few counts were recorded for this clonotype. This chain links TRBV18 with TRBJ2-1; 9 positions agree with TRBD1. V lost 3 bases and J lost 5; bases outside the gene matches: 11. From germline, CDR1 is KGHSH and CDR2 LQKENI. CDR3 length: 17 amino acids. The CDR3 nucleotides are TGTGCCAGCTCACCCATTGGGCCGGGACAGGGAAACAATGAGCAGTTCTTC. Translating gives CASSPIGPGQGNNEQFF. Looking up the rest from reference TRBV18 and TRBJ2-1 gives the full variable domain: NAGVMQNPRHLVRRRGQEARLRCSPMKGHSHVYWYRQLPEEGLKFMVYLQKENIIDESGMPKERFSAEFPKEGPSILRIQQVVRGDSAAYFCASSPIGPGQGNNEQFFGPGTRLTVL.

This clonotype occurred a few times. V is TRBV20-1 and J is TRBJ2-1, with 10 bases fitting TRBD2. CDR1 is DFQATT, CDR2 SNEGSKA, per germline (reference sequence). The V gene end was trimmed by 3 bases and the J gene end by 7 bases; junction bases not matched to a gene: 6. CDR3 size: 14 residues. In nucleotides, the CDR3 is TGCAGTGCTAGGGGACTAGCGATACTTAATGAGCAGTTCTTC. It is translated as CSARGLAILNEQFF.

CDR3 nucleotide sequence: TGTGCCAGCAGCCAAGGGCGGAGAAACACTGAAGCTTTCTTT. This sequence encodes CASSQGRRNTEAFF. The chain combines TRBV3-1 with TRBJ1-1; D gene ambiguous. Germline CDR1 LGHDT, CDR2 YNNKEL (reference sequence). Between the trimmed V and J ends, which lost 1 base and 2 bases, there was a span of 8 bases. The CDR3 is made up of 14 amino acids.

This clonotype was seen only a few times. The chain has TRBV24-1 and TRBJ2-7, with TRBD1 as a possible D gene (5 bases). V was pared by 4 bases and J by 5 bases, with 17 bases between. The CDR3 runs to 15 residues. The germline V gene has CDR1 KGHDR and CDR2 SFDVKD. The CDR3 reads CATSDSRTRVDEQYF. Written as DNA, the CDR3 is TGTGCCACCAGTGACTCTCGGACCAGGGTGGACGAGCAGTACTTC.

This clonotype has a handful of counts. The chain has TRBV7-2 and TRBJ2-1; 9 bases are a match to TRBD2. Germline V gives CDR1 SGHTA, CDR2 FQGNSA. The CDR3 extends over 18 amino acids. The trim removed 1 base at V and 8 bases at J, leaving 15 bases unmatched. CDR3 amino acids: CASSLVPGLAIGTDEQFF. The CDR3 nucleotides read TGTGCCAGCAGCTTAGTCCCCGGACTAGCGATTGGAACTGATGAGCAGTTCTTC.

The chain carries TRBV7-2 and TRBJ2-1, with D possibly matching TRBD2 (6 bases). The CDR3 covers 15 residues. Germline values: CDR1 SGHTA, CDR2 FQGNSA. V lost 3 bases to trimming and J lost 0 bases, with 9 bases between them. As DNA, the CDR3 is TGTGCCAGCAGCTTCCCGGGAGACTCCTACAATGAGCAGTTCTTC. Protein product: CASSFPGDSYNEQFF. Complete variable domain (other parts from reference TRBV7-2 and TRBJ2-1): GAGVSQSPSNKVTEKGKDVELRCDPISGHTALYWYRQSLGQGLEFLIYFQGNSAPDKSGLPSDRFSAERTGGSVSTLTIQRTQQEDSAVYLCASSFPGDSYNEQFFGPGTRLTVL.

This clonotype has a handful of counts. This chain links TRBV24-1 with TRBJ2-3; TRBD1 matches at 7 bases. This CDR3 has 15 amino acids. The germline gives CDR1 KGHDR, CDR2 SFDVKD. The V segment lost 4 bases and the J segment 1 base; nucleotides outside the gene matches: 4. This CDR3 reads CATSDPTGGTDTQYF. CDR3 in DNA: TGTGCCACCAGTGACCCAACAGGGGGCACAGATACGCAGTATTTT.

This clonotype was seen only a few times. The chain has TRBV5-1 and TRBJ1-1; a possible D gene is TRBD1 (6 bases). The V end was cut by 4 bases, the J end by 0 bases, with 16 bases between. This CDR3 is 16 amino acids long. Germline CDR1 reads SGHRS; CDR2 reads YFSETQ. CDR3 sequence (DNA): TGCGCCAGCAGCCCAGGACAGCGCAACATGAACACTGAAGCTTTCTTT. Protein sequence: CASSPGQRNMNTEAFF.

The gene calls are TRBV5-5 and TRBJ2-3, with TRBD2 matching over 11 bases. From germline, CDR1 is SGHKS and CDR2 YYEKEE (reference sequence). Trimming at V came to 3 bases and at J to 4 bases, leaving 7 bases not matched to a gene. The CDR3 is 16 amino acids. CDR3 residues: CASSSTSGSWADTQYF. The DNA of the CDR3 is TGTGCCAGCAGCTCCACTAGCGGGAGTTGGGCAGATACGCAGTATTTT.

The CDR3 spells CASSGGKTTYEQYF. The CDR3 DNA reads TGTGCCAGCAGTGGTGGGAAGACCACCTACGAGCAGTACTTC. The chain combines TRBV6-4 with TRBJ2-7, with unresolved D. Germline assignment: CDR1 MRHNA and CDR2 SNTAGT. CDR3 length: 14 amino acids. Between the trimmed V and J ends, which lost 4 bases and 2 bases, there was a span of 12 bases.

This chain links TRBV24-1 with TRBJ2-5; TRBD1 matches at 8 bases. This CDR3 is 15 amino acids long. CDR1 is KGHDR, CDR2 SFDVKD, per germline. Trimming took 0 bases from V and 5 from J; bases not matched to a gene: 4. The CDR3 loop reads CATSDLGTGGETQYF. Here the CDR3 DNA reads TGTGCCACCAGTGATTTGGGGACAGGCGGGGAGACCCAGTACTTC.

Here the CDR3 reads CASSPSGHPIQYF. The CDR3 nucleotides read TGTGCCAGCAGCCCCTCGGGACACCCGATTCAGTACTTC. The rearrangement links TRBV6-2 or TRBV6-3 to TRBJ2-4, with D possibly matching TRBD1 (6 bases). Germline loops: CDR1 MNHEY, CDR2 SVGEGT. CDR3 length: 13 amino acids. V lost 6 bases and J 10 bases, leaving 16 bases between the germline ends.

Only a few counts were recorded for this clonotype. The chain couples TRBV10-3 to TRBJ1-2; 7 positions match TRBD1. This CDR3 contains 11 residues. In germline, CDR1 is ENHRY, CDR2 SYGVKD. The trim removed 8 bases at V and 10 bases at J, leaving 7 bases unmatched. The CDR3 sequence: CAIGTGDDYTF. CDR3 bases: TGTGCCATCGGAACAGGGGACGACTACACCTTC.

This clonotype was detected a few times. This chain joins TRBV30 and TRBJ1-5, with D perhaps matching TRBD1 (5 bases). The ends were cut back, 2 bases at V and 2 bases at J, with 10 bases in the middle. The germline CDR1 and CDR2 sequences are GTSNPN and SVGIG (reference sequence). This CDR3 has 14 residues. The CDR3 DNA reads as TGTGCCTGGAGTAAAGGGGCACGCAATCAGCCCCAGCATTTT. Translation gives CAWSKGARNQPQHF.

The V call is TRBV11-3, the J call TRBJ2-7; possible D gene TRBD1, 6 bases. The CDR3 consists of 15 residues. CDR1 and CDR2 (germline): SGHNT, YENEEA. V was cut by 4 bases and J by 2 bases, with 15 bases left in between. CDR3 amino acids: CASSSYWGQTYEQYF. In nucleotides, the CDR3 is TGTGCCAGCAGCTCTTACTGGGGGCAAACCTACGAGCAGTACTTC.

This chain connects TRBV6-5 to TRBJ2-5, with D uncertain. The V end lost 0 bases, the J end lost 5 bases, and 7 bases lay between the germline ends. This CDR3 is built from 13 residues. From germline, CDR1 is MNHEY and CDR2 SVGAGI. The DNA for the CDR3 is TGTGCCAGCAGTTACTCACCTTGGGAGACCCAGTACTTC. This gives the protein CASSYSPWETQYF.

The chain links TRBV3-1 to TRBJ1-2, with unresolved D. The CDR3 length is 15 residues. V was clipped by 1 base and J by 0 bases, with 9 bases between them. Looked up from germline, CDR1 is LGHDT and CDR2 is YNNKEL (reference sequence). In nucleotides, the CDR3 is TGTGCCAGCAGCCAAGGTGGGGTTACTAACTATGGCTACACCTTC. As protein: CASSQGGVTNYGYTF.

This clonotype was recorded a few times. The CDR3 sequence: CASSHDRNQPQHF. Written as DNA, the CDR3 is TGTGCCAGCAGCCACGACCGCAATCAGCCCCAGCATTTT. This chain joins TRBV11-3 and TRBJ1-5, with D unclear. The CDR3 extends over 13 amino acids. Deletions cut 5 bases from V and 2 bases from J, with 7 bases between. Germline V lookup: CDR1 SGHNT, CDR2 YENEEA.

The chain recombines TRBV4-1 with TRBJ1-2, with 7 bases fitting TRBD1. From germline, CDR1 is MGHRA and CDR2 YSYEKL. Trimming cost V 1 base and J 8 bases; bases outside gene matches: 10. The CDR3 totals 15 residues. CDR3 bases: TGCGCCAGCAGCCAAGTAGGGTCAGGGGGATCGGGCTACACCTTC. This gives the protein CASSQVGSGGSGYTF.

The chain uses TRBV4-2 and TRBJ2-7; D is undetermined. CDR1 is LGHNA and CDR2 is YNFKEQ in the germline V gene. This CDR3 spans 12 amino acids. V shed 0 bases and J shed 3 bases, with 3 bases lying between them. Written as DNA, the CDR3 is TGTGCCAGCAGCCAAGATCTCTACGAGCAGTACTTC. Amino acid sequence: CASSQDLYEQYF.

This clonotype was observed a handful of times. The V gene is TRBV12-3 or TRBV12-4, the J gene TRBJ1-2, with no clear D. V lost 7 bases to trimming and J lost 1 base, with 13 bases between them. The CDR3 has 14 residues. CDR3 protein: CASTPRRLNYGYTF. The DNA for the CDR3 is TGTGCCAGCACCCCTAGGAGACTTAACTATGGCTACACCTTC.

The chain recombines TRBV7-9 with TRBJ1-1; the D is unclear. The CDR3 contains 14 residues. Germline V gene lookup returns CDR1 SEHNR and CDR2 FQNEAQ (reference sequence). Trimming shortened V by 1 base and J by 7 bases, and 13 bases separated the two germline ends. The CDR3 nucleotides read TGTGCCAGCAGCTTAGAAGGTTTTATGAGTGAAGCTTTCTTT. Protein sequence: CASSLEGFMSEAFF. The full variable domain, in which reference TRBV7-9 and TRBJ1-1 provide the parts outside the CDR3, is DTGVSQNPRHKITKRGQNVTFRCDPISEHNRLYWYRQTLGQGPEFLTYFQNEAQLEKSRLLSDRFSAERPKGSFSTLEIQRTEQGDSAMYLCASSLEGFMSEAFFGQGTRLTVV.

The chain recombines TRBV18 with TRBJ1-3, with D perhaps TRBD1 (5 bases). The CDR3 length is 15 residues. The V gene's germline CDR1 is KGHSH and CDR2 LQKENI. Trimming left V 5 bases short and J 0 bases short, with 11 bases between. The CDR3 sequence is CASSTAGSSGNTIYF. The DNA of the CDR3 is TGTGCCAGCTCAACCGCAGGGAGCTCTGGAAACACCATATATTTT.

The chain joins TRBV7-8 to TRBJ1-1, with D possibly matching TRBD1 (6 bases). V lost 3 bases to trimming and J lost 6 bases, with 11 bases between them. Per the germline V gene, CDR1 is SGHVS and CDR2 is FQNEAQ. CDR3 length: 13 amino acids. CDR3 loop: CASSFQGSPEAFF. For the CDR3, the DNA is TGTGCCAGCAGCTTCCAGGGGTCCCCTGAAGCTTTCTTT.